The 10 T cell receptor beta chains given below trace back to one sample, sequenced in a study of shared clonotypes between healthy human individuals. Data came from immunoSEQ multiplex PCR; TCRdb stores just in-frame clones and leaves some out. The sample lists roughly 480,000 clones, 79% occurring once. The sequenced sample was PBMCs. The receptors were sampled from a woman aged 40-49 years in good health. Some clones in this sample may be carry-over from other donors' samples.

A few counts support this clone. This chain joins TRBV7-8 and TRBJ2-2; D might be TRBD1 (6 bases). The CDR3 loop spans 15 amino acids. The V end was cut by 7 bases, the J end by 7 bases, with 19 bases between. CDR1 and CDR2 from the germline V gene are SGHVS and FQNEAQ. In DNA form, the CDR3 reads TGTGCCAGCACCCGACTTGGACAGAAGAACGGGGAGCTGTTTTTT. It encodes CASTRLGQKNGELFF.

This clone appeared a few times. Other DNA sequences from this sample encode an identical CDR3 as well. J is TRBJ1-5 and V is TRBV30; D unresolved. Germline CDR1 reads GTSNPN; CDR2 reads SVGIG (reference sequence). Trimming took off 0 bases at V and 0 bases at J, with 3 bases between the two ends. This CDR3 has 13 amino acids. The CDR3 DNA sequence: TGTGCCTGGAGTGTACGTAGCAATCAGCCCCAGCATTTT. Its protein product is CAWSVRSNQPQHF.

This clone has more than one count but fewer than ten. The chain carries TRBV30 and TRBJ2-3; D is undetermined. Trimming cost V 3 bases and J 2 bases, with 12 bases left between them. CDR3 length: 14 amino acids. Germline V gene lookup returns CDR1 GTSNPN and CDR2 SVGIG (reference sequence). As DNA, the CDR3 is TGTGCCTGGAGGGGCGGAGTCGACACAGATACGCAGTATTTT. Translated: CAWRGGVDTDTQYF.

This chain uses TRBV7-3 with TRBJ2-1; tentative D call: TRBD2 (6 bases). Trimming took off 6 bases at V and 6 bases at J, with 12 bases between the two ends. The germline V gene encodes CDR1 SGHTA and CDR2 FQGTGA. This CDR3 is built from 13 residues. CDR3: CASSATSTNEQFF. The CDR3 nucleotides are TGTGCCAGCAGTGCCACTAGCACCAATGAGCAGTTCTTC.

The chain combines TRBV6-6 with TRBJ2-4, with 8 bases identical to TRBD1. Trimming cost V 7 bases and J 10 bases; bases outside gene matches: 9. Per the germline V gene, CDR1 is MNHNY and CDR2 is SVGAGI (reference sequence). This CDR3 is 13 amino acids long. The CDR3, as DNA: TGTGCCAGCAAACTACCCCAGGGGGCGATTCAGTACTTC. This translates into CASKLPQGAIQYF.

This chain joins TRBV19 and TRBJ2-1; tentatively, D is TRBD2 (6 bases). The CDR3 has 16 amino acids. CDR1 and CDR2 (germline): LNHDA, SQIVND (reference sequence). Trimming took off 3 bases at V and 8 bases at J, with 20 bases between the two ends. The CDR3 region is CASSMGGISGDYEQFF. CDR3 sequence (DNA): TGTGCCAGTAGTATGGGAGGCATTTCGGGCGACTATGAGCAGTTCTTC.

This clone was counted a single time. This chain links TRBV6-5 with TRBJ2-5; D call uncertain. The CDR3 is made up of 15 amino acids. CDR1 is MNHEY, CDR2 SVGAGI, per germline. Trimming removed 6 bases at V and 5 bases at J, with 19 bases between. This CDR3 reads CASRLSVAPYETQYF. The CDR3 DNA reads as TGTGCCAGCAGACTGTCGGTGGCGCCCTACGAGACCCAGTACTTC.

This chain links TRBV15 with TRBJ2-1; tentative D call: TRBD2 (5 bases). This CDR3 is 14 amino acids long. V was pared by 0 bases and J by 12 bases, with 15 bases between. The germline V gene has CDR1 LNHNV and CDR2 YYDKDF (reference sequence). In nucleotides, the CDR3 is TGTGCCACCAGCAGAGATCGGGAACTTATTCGGCAGTTCTTC. Translated, it gives CATSRDRELIRQFF.

The chain has TRBV14 and TRBJ2-5, with unresolved D. Germline CDR1 is SGHDN and CDR2 is FVKESK. The CDR3 runs 12 residues. Trimming pared 4 bases from V and 7 bases from J, leaving 10 bases between. CDR3: CASSRLGRTQYF. The CDR3 DNA is TGTGCCAGCAGCCGCTTAGGTCGGACCCAGTACTTC.

CDR3 bases: TGTGCCAGCAGTCTAGACAGGGCCCCCCAAGAGACCCAGTACTTC. Translating gives CASSLDRAPQETQYF. The gene calls are TRBV6-5 and TRBJ2-5, with TRBD1 matching 7 bases. CDR3 length: 15 residues. Unmatched junction bases numbered 7, after V lost 5 bases and J lost 1 base. Germline loops: CDR1 MNHEY, CDR2 SVGAGI.